What follows are 12 T cell receptor beta chains derived from one specimen sequenced in a study of control samples from healthy donors and cancer patients. The repertoire was sequenced with immunoSEQ multiplex PCR; TCRdb's copy has only in-frame clones and lacks some. The table records tens of thousands of clones, 75% to 90% of them present only once. Sequencing was done on a sample of blood. Receptor source: a man between 70 and 80 years old in good health.

This rearrangement joins TRBV5-6 to TRBJ2-7; possible D gene TRBD1, 8 bases. Deletions cut 1 base from V and 4 bases from J, with 24 bases between. Per germline, CDR1 SGHDT and CDR2 YYEEEE. The CDR3 totals 18 residues. DNA of the CDR3: TGTGCCAGCAGCTTGCTCAGGGGGCCGGGAGGATCCGCGTACGAGCAGTACTTC. It codes for CASSLLRGPGGSAYEQYF.

The CDR3 loop is CATSDPSQGDYGYTF. The CDR3 DNA follows: TGTGCCACCAGTGATCCCTCACAGGGTGACTATGGCTACACCTTC. The gene calls are TRBV24-1 and TRBJ1-2; maybe TRBD1 (6 bases). CDR3 length equals 15 residues. Germline CDR1 and CDR2: KGHDR and SFDVKD. V was clipped by 3 bases and J by 3 bases, with 13 bases between them.

This clone has only a few counts. The rearrangement uses TRBV5-5 and TRBJ2-1; D perhaps matches TRBD1 (6 bases). CDR1 and CDR2 (germline): SGHKS, YYEKEE (reference sequence). V lost 3 bases and J lost 2, with 15 bases in between. CDR3 length: 16 amino acids. The CDR3 DNA follows: TGTGCCAGCAGCTCCTACACGGACAGAGCCTACAATGAGCAGTTCTTC. Translation: CASSSYTDRAYNEQFF.

The genes are TRBV6-5 and TRBJ1-2; a weak D match, TRBD1 (5 bases). This CDR3 contains 14 residues. Germline V lookup: CDR1 MNHEY, CDR2 SVGAGI. Trimming pared 6 bases from V and 3 bases from J, leaving 14 bases between. Here the CDR3 DNA reads TGTGCCAGCAGCAGGGCGGCGGAGGACTATGGCTACACCTTC. Protein product: CASSRAAEDYGYTF.

This clone showed up just a few times. CDR3 nucleotide sequence: TGTGCCAGCAGTTGGGTGCGGGAGGGTGGAAACACCATATATTTT. It encodes CASSWVREGGNTIYF. This rearrangement joins TRBV28 to TRBJ1-3; D is unclear. The germline V gene has CDR1 MDHEN and CDR2 SYDVKM. This CDR3 spans 15 amino acids. Between the trimmed V and J ends, which lost 4 bases and 3 bases, there was a span of 13 bases.

The chain has TRBV14 and TRBJ2-4; 7 nucleotides agree with TRBD2. With 3 bases clipped from V and 0 bases from J, the junction kept 5 bases outside the gene matches. There are 16 residues in the CDR3. Germline CDR1 reads SGHDN; CDR2 reads FVKESK. CDR3 sequence: CASSHASGLAKNIQYF. In nucleotides, the CDR3 is TGTGCCAGCAGCCACGCTAGCGGATTAGCCAAAAACATTCAGTACTTC.

V and J are TRBV4-1 and TRBJ2-1; 8 bases map to TRBD1. Germline V gene sequence: CDR1 MGHRA, CDR2 YSYEKL. Unmatched junction bases numbered 10, after V lost 3 bases and J lost 9 bases. The CDR3 spans 15 residues. In DNA, the CDR3 is TGCGCCAGCAGCCACGACAGGGGTGGTCTAAGTGAGCAGTTCTTC. This sequence encodes CASSHDRGGLSEQFF.

The CDR3 sequence is CSVQRGALETQYF. The CDR3 DNA sequence: TGCAGCGTTCAGCGGGGGGCTCTTGAGACCCAGTACTTC. The chain carries TRBV29-1 and TRBJ2-5; TRBD2 matches 9 bases. This CDR3 region has 13 residues. With 5 bases clipped from V and 5 bases from J, the junction kept 6 bases outside the gene matches. Germline CDR1 SQVTM, CDR2 ANQGSEA.

V usage is TRBV18 and J usage is TRBJ1-2, with a weak D call TRBD1 (5 bases). The CDR3 runs 16 residues. Per germline, CDR1 KGHSH and CDR2 LQKENI. V was shortened by 1 base and J by 1 base, with 13 bases between the two germline ends. The DNA of the CDR3 is TGTGCCAGCTCACCACAGCCCACGGGACTTAACTATGGCTACACCTTC. Its protein product is CASSPQPTGLNYGYTF.

V gene TRBV2 combines with J gene TRBJ2-3; 12 bases are a match to TRBD2. Trimming at V came to 4 bases and at J to 1 base, leaving 0 bases not matched to a gene. Germline assignment: CDR1 SNHLY and CDR2 FYNNEI. CDR3 length equals 15 residues. The CDR3 here is CASSGLAGGTDTQYF. In nucleotides, the CDR3 is TGTGCCAGCAGTGGACTAGCGGGGGGCACAGATACGCAGTATTTT.

The CDR3 DNA is TGTGCCAGCAGTGAAATGGGGGGCACAGATACGCAGTATTTT. Translation: CASSEMGGTDTQYF. The chain is built from TRBV25-1 and TRBJ2-3; D may be TRBD1 or TRBD2 (5 bases each). Germline assignment: CDR1 MGHDK and CDR2 SYGVNS. V was trimmed by 2 bases and J by 1 base, leaving 7 bases between them. The CDR3 is 14 residues long.

This clone was counted a few times. The CDR3 DNA reads TGCGCCAGCAGTCGGGAGCTTTTTGATACGCAGTATTTT. Encoded protein: CASSRELFDTQYF. V is TRBV10-1 and J is TRBJ2-3; tentative D call: TRBD2 (6 bases). Deletions cut 5 bases from V and 6 bases from J, with 12 bases between. The germline CDR1 and CDR2 sequences are WNHNN and SYGVQD (reference sequence). The CDR3 consists of 13 residues.